This T cell receptor (beta chain) was sequenced for a study of identical twins' blood T cells. Overall study findings and caveats: Twins reportedly had markedly more similar V usage than unrelated donors, even among out-of-frame TCRbeta clonotypes.

The donors were healthy female monozygous twins, three pairs in total. Points on this clonotype: Its antigen is still unknown. Relative to the germline gene, one junction end is altered; a read error may explain this.

Using its own MiXCR run on the 5' RACE reads, TCRdb lists one record per CDR3 protein. The table shows a few hundred thousand distinct CDR3 sequences, with more than 25% occurring only once. The sequencing sample was made of PBMCs. This TCR derives from a woman between 18 and 55 years old in good health.

CDR3 DNA: TGTGCCAGCAGCGTAGACTGGGGGGGACCTGAAGCTTGCTTT. Protein product: CASSVDWGGPEACF. V is TRBV9 and J is TRBJ1-1, with D possibly TRBD1 on 5 matching bases. CDR3 length equals 14 residues. Germline V lookup: CDR1 SGDLS, CDR2 YYNGEE.